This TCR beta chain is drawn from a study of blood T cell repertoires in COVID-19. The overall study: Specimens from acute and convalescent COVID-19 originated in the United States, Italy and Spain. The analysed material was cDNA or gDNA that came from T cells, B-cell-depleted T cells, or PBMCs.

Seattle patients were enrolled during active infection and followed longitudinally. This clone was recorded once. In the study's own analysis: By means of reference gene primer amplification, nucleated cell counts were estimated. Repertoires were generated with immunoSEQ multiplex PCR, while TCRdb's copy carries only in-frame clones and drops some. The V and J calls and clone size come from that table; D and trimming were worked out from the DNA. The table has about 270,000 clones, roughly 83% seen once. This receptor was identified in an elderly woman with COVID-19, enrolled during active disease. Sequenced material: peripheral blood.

CDR3 protein: CAISETGFEQYV. CDR3 sequence (DNA): TGTGCCATCAGTGAGACAGGGTTCGAGCAGTACGTC. The chain joins TRBV10-3 to TRBJ2-7; tentative D call: TRBD1 (6 bases). The germline gives CDR1 ENHRY, CDR2 SYGVKD. V gave up 2 bases and J gave up 6 bases, with 8 bases separating them. This CDR3 contains 12 residues.